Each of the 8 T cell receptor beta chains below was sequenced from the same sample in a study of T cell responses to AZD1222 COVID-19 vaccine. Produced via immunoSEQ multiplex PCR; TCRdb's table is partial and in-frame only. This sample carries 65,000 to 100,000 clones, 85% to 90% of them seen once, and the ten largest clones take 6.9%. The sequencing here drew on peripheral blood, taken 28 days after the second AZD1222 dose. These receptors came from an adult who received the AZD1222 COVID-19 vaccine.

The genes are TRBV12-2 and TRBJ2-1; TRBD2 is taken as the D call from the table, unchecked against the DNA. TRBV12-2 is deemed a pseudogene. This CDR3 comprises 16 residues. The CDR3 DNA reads TGTGCAAGTCGCTTAGCCGGGACTAGAATCTCCCATGAGCAGTTCTTC. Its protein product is CASRLAGTRISHEQFF.

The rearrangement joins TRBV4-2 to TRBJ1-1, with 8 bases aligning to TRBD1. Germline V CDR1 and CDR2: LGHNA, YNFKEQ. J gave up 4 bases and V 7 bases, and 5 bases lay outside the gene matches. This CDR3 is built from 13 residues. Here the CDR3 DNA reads TGTGCCAGCACCACAGGGGGGGGCACTGAAGCTTTCTTT. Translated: CASTTGGGTEAFF.

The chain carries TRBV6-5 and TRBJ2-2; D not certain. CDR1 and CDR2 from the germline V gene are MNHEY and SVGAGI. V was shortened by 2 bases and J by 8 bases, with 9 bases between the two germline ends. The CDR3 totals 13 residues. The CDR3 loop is CASSYELKGELFF. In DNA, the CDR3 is TGTGCCAGCAGTTACGAATTGAAGGGGGAGCTGTTTTTT.

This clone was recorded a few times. This CDR3 is CASSLETQGSLNSPLHF. The CDR3 coding sequence is TGCGCCAGCAGCTTGGAAACACAGGGGTCTCTGAATTCACCCCTCCACTTT. The chain carries TRBV5-1 and TRBJ1-6, with 7 bases that match TRBD1. Germline V lookup: CDR1 SGHRS, CDR2 YFSETQ. This CDR3 has 17 residues. V lost 0 bases and J lost 7; bases outside the gene matches: 10.

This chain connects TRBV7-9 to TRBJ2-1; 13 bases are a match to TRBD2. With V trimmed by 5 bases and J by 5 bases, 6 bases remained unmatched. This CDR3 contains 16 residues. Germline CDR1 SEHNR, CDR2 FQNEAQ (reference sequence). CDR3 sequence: CASSGHTSGRDNEQFF. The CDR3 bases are TGTGCCAGCAGCGGCCACACTAGCGGGAGGGACAATGAGCAGTTCTTC. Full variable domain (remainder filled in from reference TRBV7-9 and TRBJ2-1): DTGVSQNPRHKITKRGQNVTFRCDPISEHNRLYWYRQTLGQGPEFLTYFQNEAQLEKSRLLSDRFSAERPKGSFSTLEIQRTEQGDSAMYLCASSGHTSGRDNEQFFGPGTRLTVL.

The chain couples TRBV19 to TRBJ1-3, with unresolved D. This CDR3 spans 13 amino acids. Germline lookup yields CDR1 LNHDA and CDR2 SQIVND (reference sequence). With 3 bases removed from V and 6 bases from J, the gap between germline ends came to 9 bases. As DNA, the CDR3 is TGTGCCAGTAGTATCTTAGGTGAAAACACCATATATTTT. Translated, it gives CASSILGENTIYF.

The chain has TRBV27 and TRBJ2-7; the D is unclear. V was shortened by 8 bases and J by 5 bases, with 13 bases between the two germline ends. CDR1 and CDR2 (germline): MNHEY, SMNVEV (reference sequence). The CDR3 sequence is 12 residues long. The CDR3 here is CASSNVRDEQYF. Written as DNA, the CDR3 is TGTGCCAGCTCTAATGTAAGGGACGAGCAGTACTTC.

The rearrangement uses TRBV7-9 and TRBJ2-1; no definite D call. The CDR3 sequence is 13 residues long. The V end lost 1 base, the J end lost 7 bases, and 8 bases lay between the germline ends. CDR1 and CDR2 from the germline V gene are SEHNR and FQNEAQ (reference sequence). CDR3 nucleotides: TGTGCCAGCAGCTTAGGACCCGTTAATGAGCAGTTCTTC. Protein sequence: CASSLGPVNEQFF.